The 4 T cell receptor beta chains in this list originate from one sample, sequenced in a study of cytomegalovirus exposure and HLA in healthy donors. The study ran its PCR with 60 Vbeta and 13 Jbeta primers. Sequenced by immunoSEQ multiplex PCR; TCRdb stores in-frame clones only, minus some. This sample carries under 200,000 clones, approximately 84% of them seen once, and the ten largest clones take approximately 2.9%. Source material: PBMCs. The receptor set was obtained from a woman aged 45 to 65 in good health and CMV-seropositive.

This clone came up a few times. The V gene is TRBV11-2, the J gene TRBJ1-6; tentatively, D is TRBD1 (6 bases). The CDR3 is 14 amino acids. V dropped 5 bases and J dropped 7 bases, with 12 bases sitting between them. Germline CDR1 reads SGHAT; CDR2 reads FQNNGV. CDR3 bases: TGTGCCAGCAGCCCCAGGGGAGGGAATTCACCCCTCCACTTT. Its translation: CASSPRGGNSPLHF.

This sequence joins TRBV6-1 and TRBJ1-5; D not certain. The V end lost 4 bases, the J end lost 5 bases, and 9 bases lay between the germline ends. The CDR3 sequence is 13 residues long. Germline V gene lookup returns CDR1 MNHNS and CDR2 SASEGT. CDR3 loop: CASSVSGYQPQHF. CDR3 in DNA: TGTGCCAGCAGTGTCAGCGGGTATCAGCCCCAGCATTTT.

This chain uses TRBV7-2 with TRBJ1-5, with 7 bases that match TRBD1. J lost 4 bases, V lost 6 bases, and 6 bases had no gene match. Germline-derived CDR1 and CDR2 are SGHTA and FQGNSA. CDR3 length: 14 residues. In nucleotides, the CDR3 is TGTGCCAGCAGTCAGGGGGTGTGGAATCAGCCCCAGCATTTT. It codes for CASSQGVWNQPQHF.

In this sample, this clone turned up a few times. V is TRBV2 and J is TRBJ2-6; D not resolved. Germline V gene sequence: CDR1 SNHLY, CDR2 FYNNEI. This CDR3 spans 15 amino acids. With 9 bases removed from V and 0 bases from J, the gap between germline ends came to 12 bases. This CDR3 is CASSLVFSGANVLTF. CDR3 in DNA: TGTGCCAGTTCTTTAGTTTTCTCTGGGGCCAACGTCCTGACTTTC. Together with reference TRBV2 and TRBJ2-6, the CDR3 gives the full variable domain: EPEVTQTPSHQVTQMGQEVILRCVPISNHLYFYWYRQILGQKVEFLVSFYNNEISEKSEIFDDQFSVERPDGSNFTLKIRSTKLEDSAMYFCASSLVFSGANVLTFGAGSRLTVL.